The 5 T cell receptor beta chains presented below share a single source sample, sequenced in a study of TIL therapy for anti-PD-1-resistant metastatic lung cancer. Time point defined: pre-treatment sample, taken before nivolumab and TIL therapy. Most excised metastases sampled were pleural nodules or supraclavicular lymph nodes. Sequencing used immunoSEQ v3. Produced via immunoSEQ multiplex PCR; TCRdb's table is partial and in-frame only. The top ten hold around 7.4% of the sample, which has about 12,000 clones, roughly 60% seen once. Here the sequenced sample was tumor tissue, taken at baseline. The source is a person aged 25 to 85 with non-small cell lung cancer.

The CDR3 DNA follows: TGTGCCAGCAGCGTTTCCGGGATCGGTGGCTACACCTTC. This codes for CASSVSGIGGYTF. V and J are TRBV9 and TRBJ1-2; D uncertain. Germline V gives CDR1 SGDLS, CDR2 YYNGEE. Trimming removed 2 bases from V and 7 bases from J, with 12 bases in between. The CDR3 has 13 amino acids.

The V gene is TRBV5-6, the J gene TRBJ2-1; the D gene is possibly TRBD2 (5 bases). The length of the CDR3 is 13 residues. The V end lost 4 bases, the J end lost 7 bases, and 12 bases lay between the germline ends. Germline V gene lookup returns CDR1 SGHDT and CDR2 YYEEEE. CDR3 DNA sequence: TGTGCCAGCAGCCAAATCACTAGGAATGAGCAGTTCTTC. Amino acids: CASSQITRNEQFF.

The V call is TRBV4-1, the J call TRBJ2-1; no firm D call. This CDR3 has 16 residues. V lost 5 bases, J lost 5 bases, and 19 bases lay in between. Germline CDR1 reads MGHRA; CDR2 reads YSYEKL. In DNA, the CDR3 is TGCGCCAGCAGCTTCCGGCCCGCGGTCGGCCACAATGAGCAGTTCTTC. It encodes CASSFRPAVGHNEQFF.

This clone came up a few times. The rearrangement joins TRBV19 to TRBJ1-3; no definite D call. The CDR3 has 19 amino acids. CDR1 and CDR2 from the germline V gene are LNHDA and SQIVND (reference sequence). V was clipped by 4 bases and J by 3 bases, with 25 bases between them. In nucleotides, the CDR3 is TGTGCCAGTAGTACCTCCGGGCCCCAGCCGCTGGGTCGTGGAAACACCATATATTTT. It codes for CASSTSGPQPLGRGNTIYF.

The rearrangement uses TRBV12-5 and TRBJ2-1; TRBD1 agrees at 8 bases. The germline gives CDR1 LGHNT, CDR2 FRNRAP. The CDR3 length is 17 residues. V lost 2 bases to trimming and J lost 3 bases; unmatched junction nucleotides: 9. CDR3 coding DNA: TGTGCTAGTGGTTTGCCGCCCGGGACAGGATTCTACAATGAGCAGTTCTTC. Amino acid sequence: CASGLPPGTGFYNEQFF.